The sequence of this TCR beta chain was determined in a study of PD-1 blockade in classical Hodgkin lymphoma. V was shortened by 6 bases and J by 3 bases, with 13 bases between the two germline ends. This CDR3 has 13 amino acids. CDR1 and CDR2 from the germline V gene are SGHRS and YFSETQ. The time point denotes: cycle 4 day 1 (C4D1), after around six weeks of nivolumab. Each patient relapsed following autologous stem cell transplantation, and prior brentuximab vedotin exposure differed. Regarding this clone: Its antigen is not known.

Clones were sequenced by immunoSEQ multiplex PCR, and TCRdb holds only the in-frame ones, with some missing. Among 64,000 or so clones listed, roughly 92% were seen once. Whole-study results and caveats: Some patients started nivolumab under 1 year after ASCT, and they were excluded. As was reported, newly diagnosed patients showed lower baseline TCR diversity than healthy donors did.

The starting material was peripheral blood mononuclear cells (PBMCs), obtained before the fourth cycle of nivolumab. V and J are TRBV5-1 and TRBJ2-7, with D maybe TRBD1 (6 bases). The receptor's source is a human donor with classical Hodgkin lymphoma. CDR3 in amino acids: CASKGEGNYEQYF. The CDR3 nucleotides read TGCGCCAGCAAGGGGGAAGGGAACTACGAGCAGTACTTC. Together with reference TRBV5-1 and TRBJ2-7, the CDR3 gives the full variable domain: KAGVTQTPRYLIKTRGQQVTLSCSPISGHRSVSWYQQTPGQGLQFLFEYFSETQRNKGNFPGRFSGRQFSNSRSEMNVSTLELGDSALYLCASKGEGNYEQYFGPGTRLTVT.